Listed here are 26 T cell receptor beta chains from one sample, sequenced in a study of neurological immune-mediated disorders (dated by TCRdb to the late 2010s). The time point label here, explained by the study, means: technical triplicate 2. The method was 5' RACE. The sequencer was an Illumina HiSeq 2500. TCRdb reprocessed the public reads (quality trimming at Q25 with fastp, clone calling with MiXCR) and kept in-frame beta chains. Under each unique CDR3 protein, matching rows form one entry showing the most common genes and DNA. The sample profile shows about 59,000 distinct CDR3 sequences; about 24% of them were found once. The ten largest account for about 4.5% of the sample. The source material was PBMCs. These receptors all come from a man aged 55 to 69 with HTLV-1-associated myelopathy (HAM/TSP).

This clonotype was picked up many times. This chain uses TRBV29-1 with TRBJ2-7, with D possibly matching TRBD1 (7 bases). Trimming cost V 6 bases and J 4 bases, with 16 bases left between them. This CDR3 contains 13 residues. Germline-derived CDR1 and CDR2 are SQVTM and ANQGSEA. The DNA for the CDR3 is TGCAGCGTGAGGGGGCAGGCGGGGTACGAGCAGTACTTC. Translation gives CSVRGQAGYEQYF.

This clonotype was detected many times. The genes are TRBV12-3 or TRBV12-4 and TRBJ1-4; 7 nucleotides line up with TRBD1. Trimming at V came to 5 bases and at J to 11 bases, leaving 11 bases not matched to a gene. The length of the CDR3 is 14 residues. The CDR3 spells CASSPIGGLEKLFF. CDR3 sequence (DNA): TGTGCCAGCAGTCCAATAGGGGGCCTTGAGAAACTGTTTTTT.

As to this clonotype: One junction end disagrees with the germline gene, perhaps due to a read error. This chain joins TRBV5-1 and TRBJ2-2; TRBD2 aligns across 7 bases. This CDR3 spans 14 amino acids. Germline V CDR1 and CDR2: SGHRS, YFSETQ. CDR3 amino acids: CASSGGTTTWELSF. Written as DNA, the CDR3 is TGCGCCAGCAGCGGCGGGACTACCACCTGGGAGCTGTCTTTT.

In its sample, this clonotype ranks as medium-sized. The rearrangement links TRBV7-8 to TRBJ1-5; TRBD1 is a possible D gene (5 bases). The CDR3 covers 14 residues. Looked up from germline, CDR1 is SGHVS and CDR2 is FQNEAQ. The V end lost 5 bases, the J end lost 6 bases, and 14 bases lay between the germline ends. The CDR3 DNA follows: TGTGCCAGCAGCCCGACGGGGGGTGCTCAGCCCCAGCATTTT. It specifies CASSPTGGAQPQHF.

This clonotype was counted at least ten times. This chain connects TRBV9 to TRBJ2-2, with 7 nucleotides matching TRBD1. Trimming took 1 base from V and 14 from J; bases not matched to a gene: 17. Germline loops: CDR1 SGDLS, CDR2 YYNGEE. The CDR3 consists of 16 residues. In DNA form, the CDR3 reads TGTGCCAGCAGCGTAAAGGGGGCCTTGAACACCGGGAACCTGTTTTTT. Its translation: CASSVKGALNTGNLFF.

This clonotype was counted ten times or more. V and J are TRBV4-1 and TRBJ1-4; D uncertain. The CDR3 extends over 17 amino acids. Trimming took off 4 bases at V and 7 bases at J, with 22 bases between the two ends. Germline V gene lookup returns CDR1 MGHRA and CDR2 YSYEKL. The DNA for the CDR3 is TGCGCCAGCAGCCCCCAGAGTAGACGGGTGTCACTTGAAAAACTGTTTTTT. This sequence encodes CASSPQSRRVSLEKLFF.

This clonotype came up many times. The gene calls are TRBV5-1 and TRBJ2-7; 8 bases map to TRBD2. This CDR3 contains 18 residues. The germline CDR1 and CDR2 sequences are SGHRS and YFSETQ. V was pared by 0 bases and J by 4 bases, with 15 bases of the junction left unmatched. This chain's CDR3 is CASSLALLQGLADYEQYF. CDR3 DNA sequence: TGCGCCAGCAGCTTGGCCCTGTTACAAGGACTAGCTGATTACGAGCAGTACTTC.

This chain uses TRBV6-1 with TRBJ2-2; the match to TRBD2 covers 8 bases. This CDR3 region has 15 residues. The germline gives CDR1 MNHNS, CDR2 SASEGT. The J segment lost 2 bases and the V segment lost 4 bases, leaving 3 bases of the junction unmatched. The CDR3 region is CASSGVAGNTGELFF. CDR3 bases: TGTGCCAGCAGTGGGGTAGCGGGAAACACCGGGGAGCTGTTTTTT.

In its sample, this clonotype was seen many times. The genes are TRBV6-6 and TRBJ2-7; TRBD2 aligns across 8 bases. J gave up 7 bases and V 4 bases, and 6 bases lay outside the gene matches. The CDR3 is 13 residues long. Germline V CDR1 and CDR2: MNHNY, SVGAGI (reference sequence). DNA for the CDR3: TGTGCCAGCAGTTTCCTAGCGGGCGGGGAGCAGTACTTC. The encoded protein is CASSFLAGGEQYF.

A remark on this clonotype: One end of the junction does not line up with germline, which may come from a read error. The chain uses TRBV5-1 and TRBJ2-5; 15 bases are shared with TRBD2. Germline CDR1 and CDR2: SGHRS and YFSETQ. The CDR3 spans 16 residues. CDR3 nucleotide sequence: TGCGCCAGCAGCCCTGGACTAGCGGGAGGGACGGAGATCCAGTACTTC. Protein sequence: CASSPGLAGGTEIQYF.

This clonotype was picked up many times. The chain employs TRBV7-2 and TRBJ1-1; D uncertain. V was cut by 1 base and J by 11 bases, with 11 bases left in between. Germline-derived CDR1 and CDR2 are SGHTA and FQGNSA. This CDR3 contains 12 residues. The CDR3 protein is CASSLEGRSAFF. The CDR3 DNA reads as TGTGCCAGCAGCTTAGAGGGCAGGTCGGCTTTCTTT. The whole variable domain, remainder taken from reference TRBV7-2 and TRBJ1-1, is GAGVSQSPSNKVTEKGKDVELRCDPISGHTALYWYRQSLGQGLEFLIYFQGNSAPDKSGLPSDRFSAERTGGSVSTLTIQRTQQEDSAVYLCASSLEGRSAFFGQGTRLTVV.

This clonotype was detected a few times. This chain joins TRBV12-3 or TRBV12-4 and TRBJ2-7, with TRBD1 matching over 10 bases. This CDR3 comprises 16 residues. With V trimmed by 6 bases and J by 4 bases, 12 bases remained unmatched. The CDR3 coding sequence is TGTGCCAGCAGGATGACCGGGGACAGGGGAGGGTACGAGCAGTACTTC. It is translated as CASRMTGDRGGYEQYF.

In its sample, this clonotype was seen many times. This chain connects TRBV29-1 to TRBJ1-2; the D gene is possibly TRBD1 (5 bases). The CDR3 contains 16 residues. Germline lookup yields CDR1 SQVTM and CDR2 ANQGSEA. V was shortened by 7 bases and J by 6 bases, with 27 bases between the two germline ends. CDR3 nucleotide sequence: TGCAGCGGATTACGACCGGGACTCAGGATAGGGGATGGCTACACCTTC. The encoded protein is CSGLRPGLRIGDGYTF. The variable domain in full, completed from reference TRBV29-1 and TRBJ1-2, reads SAVISQKPSRDICQRGTSLTIQCQVDSQVTMMFWYRQQPGQSLTLIATANQGSEATYESGFVIDKFPISRPNLTFSTLTVSNMSPEDSSIYLCSGLRPGLRIGDGYTFGSGTRLTVV.

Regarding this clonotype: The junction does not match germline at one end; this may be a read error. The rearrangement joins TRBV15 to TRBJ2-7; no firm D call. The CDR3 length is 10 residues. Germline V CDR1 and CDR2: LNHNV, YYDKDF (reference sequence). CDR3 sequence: CVTRRYEQYF. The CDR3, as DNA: TGTGTCACCAGAAGATACGAGCAGTACTTC. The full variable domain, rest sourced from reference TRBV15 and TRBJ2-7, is DAMVIQNPRYQVTQFGKPVTLSCSQTLNHNVMYWYQQKSSQAPKLLFHYYDKDFNNEADTPDNFQSRRPNTSFCFLDIRSPGLGDTAMYLCVTRRYEQYFGPGTRLTVT.

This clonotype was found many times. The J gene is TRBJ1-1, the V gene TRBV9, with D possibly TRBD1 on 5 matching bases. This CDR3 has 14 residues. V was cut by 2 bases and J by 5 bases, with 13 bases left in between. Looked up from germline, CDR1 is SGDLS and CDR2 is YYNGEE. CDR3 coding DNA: TGTGCCAGCAGCGTTGGGGGGGAACGAACTGAAGCTTTCTTT. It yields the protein CASSVGGERTEAFF. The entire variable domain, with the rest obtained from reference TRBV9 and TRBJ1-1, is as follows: DSGVTQTPKHLITATGQRVTLRCSPRSGDLSVYWYQQSLDQGLQFLIQYYNGEERAKGNILERFSAQQFPDLHSELNLSSLELGDSALYFCASSVGGERTEAFFGQGTRLTVV.

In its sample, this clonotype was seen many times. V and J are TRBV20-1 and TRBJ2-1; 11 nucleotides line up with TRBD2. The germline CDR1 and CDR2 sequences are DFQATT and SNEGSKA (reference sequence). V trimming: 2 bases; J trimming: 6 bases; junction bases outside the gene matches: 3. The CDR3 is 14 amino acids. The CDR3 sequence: CSARTSGSINEQFF. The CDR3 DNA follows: TGCAGTGCTAGAACTAGCGGGAGTATCAATGAGCAGTTCTTC.

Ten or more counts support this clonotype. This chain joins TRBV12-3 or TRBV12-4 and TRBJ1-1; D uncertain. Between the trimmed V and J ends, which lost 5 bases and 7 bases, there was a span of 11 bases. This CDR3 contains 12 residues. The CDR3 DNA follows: TGTGCCAGCAGTCGGTTCGAGGGTGAAGCTTTCTTT. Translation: CASSRFEGEAFF.

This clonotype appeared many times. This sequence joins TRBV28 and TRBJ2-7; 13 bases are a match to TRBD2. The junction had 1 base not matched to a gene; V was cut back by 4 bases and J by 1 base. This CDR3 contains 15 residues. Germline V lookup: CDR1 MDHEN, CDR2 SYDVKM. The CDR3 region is CASSSTSGGSYEQYF. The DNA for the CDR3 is TGTGCCAGCAGTTCGACTAGCGGGGGGTCCTACGAGCAGTACTTC.

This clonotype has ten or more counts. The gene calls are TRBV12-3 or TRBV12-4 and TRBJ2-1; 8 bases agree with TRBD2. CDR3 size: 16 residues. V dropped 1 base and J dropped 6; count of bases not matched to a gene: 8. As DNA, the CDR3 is TGTGCCAGCAGTTTAGAGACAGCGGGAGAAGCCAATGAGCAGTTCTTC. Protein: CASSLETAGEANEQFF.

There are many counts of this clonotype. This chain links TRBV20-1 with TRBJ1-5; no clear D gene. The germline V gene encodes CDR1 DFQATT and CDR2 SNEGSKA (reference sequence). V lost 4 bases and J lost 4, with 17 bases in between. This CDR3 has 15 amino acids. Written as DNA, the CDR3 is TGCAGTGCTATTGGAATGGGATCCCGAAATCAGCCCCAGCATTTT. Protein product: CSAIGMGSRNQPQHF.

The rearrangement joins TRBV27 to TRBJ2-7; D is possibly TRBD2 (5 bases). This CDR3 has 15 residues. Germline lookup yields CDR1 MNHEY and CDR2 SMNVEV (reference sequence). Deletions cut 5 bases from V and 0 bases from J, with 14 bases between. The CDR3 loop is CASSRFAGASYEQYF. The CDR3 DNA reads TGTGCCAGCAGTCGTTTCGCGGGTGCCTCCTACGAGCAGTACTTC.

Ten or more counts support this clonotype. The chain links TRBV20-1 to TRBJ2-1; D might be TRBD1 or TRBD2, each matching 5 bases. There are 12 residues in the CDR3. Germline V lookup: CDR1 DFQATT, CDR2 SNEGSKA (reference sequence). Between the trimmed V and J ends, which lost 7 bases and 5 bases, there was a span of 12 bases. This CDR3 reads CSVNEGHNEQFF. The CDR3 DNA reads TGCAGTGTTAATGAGGGGCACAATGAGCAGTTCTTC.

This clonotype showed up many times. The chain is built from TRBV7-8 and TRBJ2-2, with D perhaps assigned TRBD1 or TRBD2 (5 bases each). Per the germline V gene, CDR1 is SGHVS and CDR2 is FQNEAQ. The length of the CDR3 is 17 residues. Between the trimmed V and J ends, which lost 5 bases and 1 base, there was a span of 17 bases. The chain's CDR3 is CASSPGGWTKNTGELFF. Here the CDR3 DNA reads TGTGCCAGCAGCCCAGGAGGCTGGACAAAGAACACCGGGGAGCTGTTTTTT.

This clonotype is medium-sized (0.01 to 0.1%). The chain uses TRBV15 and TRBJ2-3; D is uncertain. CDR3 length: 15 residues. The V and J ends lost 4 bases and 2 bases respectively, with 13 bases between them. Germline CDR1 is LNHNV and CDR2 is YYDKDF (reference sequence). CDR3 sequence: CATSNRNGPTDTQYF. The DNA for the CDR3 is TGTGCCACCAGCAACCGAAACGGACCCACAGATACGCAGTATTTT.

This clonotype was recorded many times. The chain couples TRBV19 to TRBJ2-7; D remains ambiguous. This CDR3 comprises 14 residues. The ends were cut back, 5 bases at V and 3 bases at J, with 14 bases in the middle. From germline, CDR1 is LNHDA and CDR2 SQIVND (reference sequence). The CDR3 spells CASSPHVGFYEQYF. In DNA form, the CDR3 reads TGTGCCAGTAGTCCCCATGTGGGGTTCTACGAGCAGTACTTC.

DNA for the CDR3: TGTGCCAGCACCCGGGATAGCGGTCCCGGGTGGAATGAGCAGTTCTTC. This translates into CASTRDSGPGWNEQFF. The chain has TRBV7-8 and TRBJ2-1; possibly TRBD2 for D (6 bases). Germline CDR1 and CDR2: SGHVS and FQNEAQ. The CDR3 consists of 16 residues. V was trimmed by 7 bases and J by 7 bases, leaving 23 bases between them.